These 2 T cell receptor beta chains share one sample of origin, sequenced in a study of radiotherapy plus CTLA-4 blockade in lung cancer. Here immunoSEQ multiplex PCR was the method, and the copy in TCRdb shows in-frame clones only, minus some. Of fewer than 100,000 clones in the sample, roughly four fifths were seen once. Specimen: peripheral blood, collected from a patient treated with radiotherapy plus ipilimumab. All receptors come from a human donor with non-small cell lung cancer who had stable disease on radiotherapy plus ipilimumab.

This clone was seen a handful of times. V gene TRBV6-1 combines with J gene TRBJ2-3, with D tentatively TRBD2 (5 bases). Trimming cost V 1 base and J 6 bases, with 14 bases left between them. Germline CDR1 MNHNS, CDR2 SASEGT. The CDR3 runs 15 residues. The CDR3: CASSEVGYRGDTQYF. Written as DNA, the CDR3 is TGTGCCAGCAGTGAAGTCGGCTACCGAGGGGATACGCAGTATTTT.

The chain joins TRBV2 to TRBJ2-3; D might be TRBD2 (6 bases). In germline, CDR1 is SNHLY, CDR2 FYNNEI. Trimming took 7 bases from V and 10 from J, leaving 18 bases between them. This CDR3 is built from 13 residues. The CDR3 DNA follows: TGTGCCAGCACCGGGGGACGGACGACCGCGCAGTATTTT. It encodes CASTGGRTTAQYF.